These T cell receptor beta chains were read from a single sample in a study of control samples from healthy donors and cancer patients. The table came from immunoSEQ multiplex PCR; TCRdb's copy has only in-frame clones and leaves some out. This sample carries roughly 98,000 clones, around 80% of them seen once, and the ten largest clones take approximately 9.8%. The sample consisted of blood. The receptor set was obtained from a woman aged 55-75 years in good health. The CDR3 runs from the conserved cysteine through the conserved F or W. The D gene is left open where the match is weak. Size tells how often a clone was seen (once, few, many) or the class of an expanded clone, and some rows leave it out.

j_gene,abundance,v_gene,d_gene,CDR3nt,CDR3aa
TRBJ2-1,.,TRBV24-1,.,TGTGCCACCAGTGATTTCGGAGGTGTAGGACAGGGGACGGGAGGGGGTTACAATGAGCAGTTCTTC,CATSDFGGVGQGTGGGYNEQFF
TRBJ1-2,.,TRBV2,TRBD1,TGTGCCAGCATACCCGAGGGGGCAAGCTATGGCTACACCTTC,CASIPEGASYGYTF
TRBJ2-7,.,TRBV3-1/TRBV3-2,TRBD2,TGTGCCAGCAGCCCACCGGGACTAGCGGGAAGCGAGCAGTACTTC,CASSPPGLAGSEQYF
TRBJ1-6,few,TRBV28,.,TGTGCCAGCAGTTTATCACAGGGTATGGGCTCCTATAATTCACCCCTCCACTTT,CASSLSQGMGSYNSPLHF
TRBJ1-2,few,TRBV28,.,TGTGCCAGCAGTTCCCACTATGGCTACACCTTC,CASSSHYGYTF
TRBJ2-5,.,TRBV11-2,.,TGTGCCAGCAGCTTAGTCGGGGGAAGGGAGGAGACCCAGTACTTC,CASSLVGGREETQYF
TRBJ1-5,.,TRBV18,TRBD1,TGTGCCAGCTCACCAGGGCAGGGACAGGGCCAGCCCCAGCATTTT,CASSPGQGQGQPQHF
TRBJ1-2,.,TRBV6-5,.,TGTGCCAGCAGTTACTCGGGGACCTATGGCTACACCTTC,CASSYSGTYGYTF
TRBJ2-2,.,TRBV18,.,TGTGCCAGCTCACCACCAGCGGCCCACACCGGGGAGCTGTTTTTT,CASSPPAAHTGELFF
TRBJ2-7,.,TRBV19,.,TGTGCCAGTAGCGACAGGCAATCCTACGAGCAGTACTTC,CASSDRQSYEQYF
TRBJ2-1,.,TRBV11-2,.,TGTGCCAGCAGCTTAGGAGGTGGTGAGCAGTTCTTC,CASSLGGGEQFF
TRBJ1-2,.,TRBV3-1/TRBV3-2,TRBD1,TGTGCCAGCAGCCAGGGGGGACAGGCGGACTATGGCTACACCTTC,CASSQGGQADYGYTF
TRBJ2-4,.,TRBV3-1/TRBV3-2,.,TGTGCCAGCAGCCAAGGGCCCGACACGGGGGCCATTCAGTACTTC,CASSQGPDTGAIQYF
TRBJ2-2,.,TRBV6-5,TRBD1,TGTGCCAGCCAGGGCAGGGGGAAGTCCGGGGAGCTGTTTTTT,CASQGRGKSGELFF
TRBJ1-2,.,TRBV3-1/TRBV3-2,.,TGTGCCAGCAGCTCCTTTGAGGCCTACTACACCTTC,CASSSFEAYYTF
TRBJ1-3,.,TRBV29-1,.,TGCAGCGTTGTACCGGTCTCTGGAAACACCATATATTTT,CSVVPVSGNTIYF
TRBJ2-7,few,TRBV7-9,TRBD1,TGTGCCAGCAGCTTAACCCCGAGGCAGGGGGCCCACGAGCAGTACTTC,CASSLTPRQGAHEQYF
TRBJ2-5,.,TRBV10-3,TRBD1,TGTGCCACAGGACAGGGAGAGACCCAGTACTTC,CATGQGETQYF
TRBJ2-1,once,TRBV19,.,TGTGCCAGTAGTTTCTCGAGCTCCTACAATGAGCAGTTCTTC,CASSFSSSYNEQFF
TRBJ2-1,.,TRBV9,TRBD2,TGTGCCAGCAGCGTAGGACTAGCGGGCTATGAGCAGTTCTTC,CASSVGLAGYEQFF
TRBJ1-1,few,TRBV20-1,.,TGCAGTGTCATTAAGGACACTGAAGCTTTCTTT,CSVIKDTEAFF
TRBJ2-3,.,TRBV18,TRBD1,TGTGCCAGCTCACCCCGGACAGGGGAATTCGCAGATACGCAGTATTTT,CASSPRTGEFADTQYF
TRBJ2-2,.,TRBV5-1,TRBD2,TGCGCCAGCAGCTTGACCAGACTAGCGGGGGCCGGAGGGGAGCTGTTTTTT,CASSLTRLAGAGGELFF
TRBJ2-3,.,TRBV12-3/TRBV12-4,.,TGTGCCAGCAGTTCTTTGGATACGCAGTATTTT,CASSSLDTQYF
TRBJ1-4,.,TRBV6-1,TRBD1,TGTGCCAGCAGTGAAGAGGGACAGGGTTTCGAAAAACTGTTTTTT,CASSEEGQGFEKLFF
TRBJ1-6,.,TRBV11-2,TRBD1,TGTGCCAGCATCTACCCCCGGGACAGGGTTTCACCCCTCCACTTT,CASIYPRDRVSPLHF
TRBJ2-5,few,TRBV5-1,.,TGCGCCAGCAGCCCCGGGGTGCGAGAGACCCAGTACTTC,CASSPGVRETQYF
TRBJ2-1,few,TRBV20-1,TRBD2,TGCAGTGCTAGTGACGGGGGGGCCGGTGTCTTC,CSASDGGAGVF
TRBJ1-1,.,TRBV12-3/TRBV12-4,.,TGTGCCAGCAGTTTAGGGGGAACGAATCGAGCTTTCTTT,CASSLGGTNRAFF
TRBJ2-7,.,TRBV28,.,TGTGCCAGCAGTTTGGGGACGTACTCCTACGAGCAGTACTTC,CASSLGTYSYEQYF
TRBJ1-2,.,TRBV3-1/TRBV3-2,.,TGTGCCAGCAGCCAAGATAAAGCGGGGGGGCTGGACTATGGCTACACCTTC,CASSQDKAGGLDYGYTF
TRBJ2-3,.,TRBV4-1,TRBD2,TGCGCCAGCAGCTCGGGACTAGGAGCCACAGATACGCAGTATTTT,CASSSGLGATDTQYF
TRBJ2-7,.,TRBV11-2,TRBD1,TGTGCCAGCAGCGAGGGACAGAGAGGCTACGAGCAGTACTTC,CASSEGQRGYEQYF
TRBJ1-2,.,TRBV6-5,.,TGTGCCAGCAGTAAGGGCAGAGCTAACTATGGCTACACCTTC,CASSKGRANYGYTF
TRBJ1-4,.,TRBV4-3,.,TGCGCCAGCAGCCAAGATAGACGTATTGGAAATGAAAAACTGTTTTTT,CASSQDRRIGNEKLFF